This T cell receptor beta chain was sequenced for a study of T cells after yellow fever vaccination (dated by TCRdb to about 2019). Regarding the research as a whole: The SMART-Seq v4 Ultra Low Input RNA kit was used to prepare libraries from fractions with low cell numbers. The cohort comprised two healthy male donors, one aged 18 to 29 and one aged 30 to 40 years. To track T-cell clones before and after primary and booster YFV17D yellow fever vaccination, bulk TCR alpha and beta repertoires were sequenced longitudinally. Blood samples were taken at several timepoints before and after primary and secondary immunization, and bulk PBMC replicates and cell subsets were isolated. The research as a whole found: A small share of clonotypes was detected in both CD4 and CD8 compartments, with the overlap likely arising from convergent recombination. Computational filtering was needed because FACS-sorted repertoires could contain abundant contaminating clonotypes from the bulk population. The study included only a couple of donors, which limits how far the findings can be generalized. The secondary T-cell response was found to be weaker but faster than the primary response, with a peak reached on day 5 rather than on day 15. Most clones expanded after primary vaccination (about 95% of CD4 and approximately 86% of CD8) were re-detected after the booster, suggesting that broad memory maintenance occurred.

The germline V gene (reference sequence) provides CDR1 DFQATT and CDR2 SNEGSKA. The CDR3 runs 12 residues from the cysteine to the phenylalanine. CDR3 DNA is the only sequence kept; it has 36 bases, read in frame from the first base. V drops 2 bases and J drops 5 bases, leaving 6 bases in between. The treatment or condition label here, explained by the study, means: live attenuated yellow fever vaccine strain. At each blood-draw timepoint, two biological replicates of bulk PBMCs were collected. A standard Ficoll-Paque protocol was used to isolate PBMCs from peripheral blood. TriZol was used to extract RNA from bulk PBMCs, CD4 and CD8 fractions, and dextramer-positive and dextramer-negative fractions. TCR cDNA was synthesized by 5'RACE template switching, through which a universal primer site and unique molecular identifiers were introduced. Priming for cDNA synthesis came from both the TCR alpha and TCR beta constant segments. Two PCR steps were used to amplify libraries, with sample barcodes and sequencing adapters being added in the second step. Sequencing of the libraries was done on either Illumina HiSeq 2500 (2x100 bp) or NovaSeq (2x150 bp). From the authors' description of their analysis: MIGEC handled demultiplexing of reads and collapsing into UMI consensus sequences, while MiXCR performed V(D)J alignment. Vaccine-responding clonotypes were defined with edgeR using replicate PBMC samples, requiring FDR below 0.01 and a log2 fold change above 5 up to day 15. Each bulk clonotype was labeled CD4 or CD8 based on which sequenced repertoire, CD4 or CD8, contained the clonotype at higher abundance. Starting from the raw public reads, TCRdb applied fastp trimming at Q25, assembled clones with MiXCR and retained in-frame beta chains. Each record represents a unique CDR3 protein, reported with the most common genes and DNA among its rows. The V and J calls come from TCRdb's annotation, not from the publication. The sample data list under 600,000 distinct CDR3 sequences, and about a fifth of these were observed just once. The biggest ten clones account for approximately 15% of the sample.

Only a few counts were recorded for this clonotype. No cognate antigen has been identified for it. No much larger clonotype is one base removed from it; base qualities were not supplied. The starting material was PBMCs, obtained roughly 23 days after the first yellow fever vaccination. The rearrangement joined TRBV20-1 to TRBJ2-2, with the D gene too uncertain to name. The TCR originated in a man aged 18 to 30 who received the YFV17D yellow fever vaccine. The CDR3 is CSARWATGELFF. In nucleotides, the sequence is TGCAGTGCTAGATGGGCAACCGGGGAGCTGTTTTTT.